Below, 12 T cell receptor beta chains from the same sample are listed, as sequenced in a study of blood T cell repertoires in COVID-19. Clones were read by immunoSEQ multiplex PCR, and TCRdb kept only the in-frame ones, dropping some. The table shows 200,000 to 250,000 clones, with approximately 86% occurring only once. The sample consisted of PBMCs or T cells enriched from blood (not recorded which). These receptors came from a young woman with acute COVID-19.

The V gene is TRBV6-5, the J gene TRBJ2-7, with a tentative D call TRBD1 (6 bases). V lost 6 bases to trimming and J lost 6 bases, with 15 bases between them. There are 13 residues in the CDR3. The V gene's germline CDR1 is MNHEY and CDR2 SVGAGI. CDR3: CASRVQGVGEQYF. CDR3 nucleotides: TGTGCCAGCAGGGTACAGGGAGTTGGCGAGCAGTACTTC.

V is TRBV14 and J is TRBJ2-5, with D tentatively TRBD1 (6 bases). This CDR3 contains 15 residues. V lost 3 bases to trimming and J lost 2 bases, with 13 bases between them. Germline V CDR1 and CDR2: SGHDN, FVKESK. For the CDR3, the DNA is TGTGCCAGCAGCCACACTCAGGGGTTACAAGAGACCCAGTACTTC. As protein: CASSHTQGLQETQYF. Looking up the rest from reference TRBV14 and TRBJ2-5 gives the full variable domain: EAGVTQFPSHSVIEKGQTVTLRCDPISGHDNLYWYRRVMGKEIKFLLHFVKESKQDESGMPNNRFLAERTGGTYSTLKVQPAELEDSGVYFCASSHTQGLQETQYFGPGTRLLVL.

The chain is built from TRBV27 and TRBJ1-3; D unresolved. The V gene's germline CDR1 is MNHEY and CDR2 SMNVEV (reference sequence). Trimming shortened V by 5 bases and J by 0 bases, and 8 bases separated the two germline ends. This CDR3 contains 14 residues. CDR3 sequence (DNA): TGTGCCAGCAGTACGACAAGCTCTGGAAACACCATATATTTT. Translation gives CASSTTSSGNTIYF.

The V and J genes are TRBV5-1 and TRBJ2-7; 10 positions agree with TRBD2. V lost 0 bases and J lost 5; bases outside the gene matches: 5. This CDR3 has 15 amino acids. The V gene's germline CDR1 is SGHRS and CDR2 YFSETQ. CDR3 nucleotide sequence: TGCGCCAGCAGCTTGGGGGGACTAGCGCCAAACGAGCAGTACTTC. Translated, it gives CASSLGGLAPNEQYF.

The table lists this clone with a few counts. The chain links TRBV19 to TRBJ1-1, with D possibly TRBD1 on 5 matching bases. The CDR3 extends over 13 amino acids. Trimming shortened V by 6 bases and J by 4 bases, and 12 bases separated the two germline ends. Germline CDR1 reads LNHDA; CDR2 reads SQIVND (reference sequence). In DNA, the CDR3 is TGTGCCAGTAGCCAAACAGGTGGCACTGAAGCTTTCTTT. Protein: CASSQTGGTEAFF.

V gene TRBV20-1 combines with J gene TRBJ1-4; D might be TRBD1 (6 bases). This CDR3 is 10 amino acids long. V shed 6 bases and J shed 14 bases, with 13 bases lying between them. Germline lookup yields CDR1 DFQATT and CDR2 SNEGSKA (reference sequence). CDR3 nucleotides: TGCAGTGCGACCGGGGGGCAGCTGTTTTTT. Its protein product is CSATGGQLFF.

The chain joins TRBV7-8 to TRBJ2-7, with D possibly TRBD1 on 6 matching bases. The V and J ends lost 4 bases and 2 bases respectively, with 18 bases between them. Germline V lookup: CDR1 SGHVS, CDR2 FQNEAQ. This CDR3 spans 16 amino acids. The CDR3 bases are TGTGCCAGCAGCTCCAGAAGACAGGTTTCCACCTACGAGCAGTACTTC. The encoded protein is CASSSRRQVSTYEQYF.

V gene TRBV9 combines with J gene TRBJ2-1; 11 bases line up with TRBD2. Germline V gene lookup returns CDR1 SGDLS and CDR2 YYNGEE. The CDR3 is made up of 15 amino acids. J gave up 9 bases and V 4 bases, and 9 bases lay outside the gene matches. CDR3 amino acids: CASSITSGGSAEQFF. CDR3 sequence (DNA): TGTGCCAGCAGCATCACTAGCGGGGGTTCCGCTGAGCAGTTCTTC.

The CDR3: CASVMGPPRDTGELFF. CDR3 nucleotides: TGCGCCAGCGTAATGGGGCCCCCCCGAGACACCGGGGAGCTGTTTTTT. V and J are TRBV5-1 and TRBJ2-2, with D perhaps matching TRBD1 (5 bases). V shed 7 bases and J shed 3 bases, with 19 bases lying between them. Germline V gene lookup returns CDR1 SGHRS and CDR2 YFSETQ. The CDR3 has 16 residues. Full variable domain (remainder filled in from reference TRBV5-1 and TRBJ2-2): KAGVTQTPRYLIKTRGQQVTLSCSPISGHRSVSWYQQTPGQGLQFLFEYFSETQRNKGNFPGRFSGRQFSNSRSEMNVSTLELGDSALYLCASVMGPPRDTGELFFGEGSRLTVL.

V and J are TRBV7-6 and TRBJ2-7; D not certain. The length of the CDR3 is 11 residues. CDR1 and CDR2 from the germline V gene are SGHVS and FNYEAQ. V was pared by 6 bases and J by 3 bases, with 6 bases between. For the CDR3, the DNA is TGTGCCAGCAGTATTAACTACGAGCAGTACTTC. This gives the protein CASSINYEQYF.

The chain joins TRBV7-6 to TRBJ1-6, with TRBD1 as a possible D gene (6 bases). The germline gives CDR1 SGHVS, CDR2 FNYEAQ. The CDR3 has 15 amino acids. Trimming pared 3 bases from V and 9 bases from J, leaving 15 bases between. CDR3 sequence reads: CASSFRTDLGSPLHF. CDR3 nucleotides: TGTGCCAGCAGCTTTAGGACAGACCTGGGTTCACCCCTCCACTTT. Drawing the rest from reference TRBV7-6 and TRBJ1-6, the complete variable domain is GAGVSQSPRYKVTKRGQDVALRCDPISGHVSLYWYRQALGQGPEFLTYFNYEAQQDKSGLPNDRFSAERPEGSISTLTIQRTEQRDSAMYRCASSFRTDLGSPLHFGNGTRLTVT.

The rearrangement links TRBV9 to TRBJ2-5; D not certain. CDR3 size: 11 residues. Germline CDR1 and CDR2: SGDLS and YYNGEE. V was pared by 3 bases and J by 5 bases, with 5 bases between. The CDR3 nucleotides read TGTGCCAGCAGCGCCGGTGAGACCCAGTACTTC. Protein product: CASSAGETQYF.